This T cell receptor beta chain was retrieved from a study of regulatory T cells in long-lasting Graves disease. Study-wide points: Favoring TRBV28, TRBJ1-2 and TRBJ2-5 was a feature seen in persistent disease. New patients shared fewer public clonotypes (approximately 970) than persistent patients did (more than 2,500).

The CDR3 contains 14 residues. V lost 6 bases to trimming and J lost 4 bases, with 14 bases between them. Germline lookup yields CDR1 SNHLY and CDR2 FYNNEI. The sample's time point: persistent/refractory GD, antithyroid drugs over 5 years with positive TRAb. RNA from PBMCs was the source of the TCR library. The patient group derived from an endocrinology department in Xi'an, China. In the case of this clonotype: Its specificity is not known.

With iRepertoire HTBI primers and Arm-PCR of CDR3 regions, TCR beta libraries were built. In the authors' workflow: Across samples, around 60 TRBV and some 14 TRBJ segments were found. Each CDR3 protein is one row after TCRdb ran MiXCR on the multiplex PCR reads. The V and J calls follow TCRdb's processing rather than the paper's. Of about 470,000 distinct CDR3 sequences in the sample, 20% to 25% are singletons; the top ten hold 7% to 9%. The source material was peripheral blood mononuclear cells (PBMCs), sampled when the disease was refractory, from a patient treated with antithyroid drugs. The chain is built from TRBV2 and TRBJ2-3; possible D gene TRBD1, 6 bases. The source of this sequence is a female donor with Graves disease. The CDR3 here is CASSPSKGADTQYF. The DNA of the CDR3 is TGTGCCAGCAGCCCCTCAAAGGGGGCAGATACGCAGTATTTT.